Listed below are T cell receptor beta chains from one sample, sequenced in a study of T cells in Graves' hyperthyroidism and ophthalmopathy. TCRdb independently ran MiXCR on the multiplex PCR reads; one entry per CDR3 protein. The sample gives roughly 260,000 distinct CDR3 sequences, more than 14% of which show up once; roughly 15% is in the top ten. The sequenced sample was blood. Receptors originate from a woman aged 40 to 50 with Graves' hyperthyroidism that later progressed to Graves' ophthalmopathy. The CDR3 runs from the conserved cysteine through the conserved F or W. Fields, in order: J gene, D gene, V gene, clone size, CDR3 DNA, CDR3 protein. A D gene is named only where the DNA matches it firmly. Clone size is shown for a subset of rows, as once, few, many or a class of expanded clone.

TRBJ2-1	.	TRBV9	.	TGTGCCAGCAGCGAAAGGTGGGGGGATGAGCAGTTCTTC	CASSERWGDEQFF
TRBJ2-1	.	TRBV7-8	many	TGTGCCAGCAGCTTAGGGGGCCGAGGCAATGAGCAGTTCTTC	CASSLGGRGNEQFF
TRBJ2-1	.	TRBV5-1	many	TGCGCCAGCAGCTTGGCGGCGGGAGAGCAGTTCTTC	CASSLAAGEQFF
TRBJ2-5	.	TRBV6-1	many	TGTGCCAGCATTAAAGGGTGGGGGATAGGGGAGACCCAGTACTTC	CASIKGWGIGETQYF
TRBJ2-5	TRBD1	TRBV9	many	TGTGCCAGCAGCGTAGGGCAGGGGGCGAGGGGGACCCAGTACTTC	CASSVGQGARGTQYF
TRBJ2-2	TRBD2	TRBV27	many	TGTGCCAGCAGTTCCACTCCCCACGGTGCGGGAGGGCCAAACGGGGAGCTGTTTTTT	CASSSTPHGAGGPNGELFF
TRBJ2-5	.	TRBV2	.	TGTGCCAGCAGTGAAGGGACATGGGAGACCCAGTACTTC	CASSEGTWETQYF
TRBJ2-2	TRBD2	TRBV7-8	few	TGTGCCAGCCTAAGGTCGCTAGCGGTGAACACCGGGGAGCTGTTTTTT	CASLRSLAVNTGELFF
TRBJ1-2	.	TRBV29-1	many	TGCAGCGTCTCTGATACTAGGGCCTATGGCTACACCTTC	CSVSDTRAYGYTF
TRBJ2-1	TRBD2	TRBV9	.	TGTGCCAGCAGCGTAGAGTTGAGTAGCGGGAATTACAATGAGCAGTTCTTC	CASSVELSSGNYNEQFF
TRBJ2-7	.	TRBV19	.	TGTGCCAGTAGTAAGGTGTACAGTTCCTACGAGCAGTACTTC	CASSKVYSSYEQYF
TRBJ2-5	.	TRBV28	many	TGTGCCAGCAGTTTGGACTATCAAGAGACCCAGTACTTC	CASSLDYQETQYF
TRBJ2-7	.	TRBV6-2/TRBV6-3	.	TGTGCCACCAGGGCAGGTGAGGGTTATTTCTACGAGCAGTACTTC	CATRAGEGYFYEQYF
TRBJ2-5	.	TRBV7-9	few	TGTGCCAGCAGCCCTACTTCGGGGGCGTGGGAGACCCAGTACTTC	CASSPTSGAWETQYF
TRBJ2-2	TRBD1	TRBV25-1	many	TGTGCCAGCAGTGATCCGGGACAGCTCACCGGGGAGCTGTTTTTT	CASSDPGQLTGELFF
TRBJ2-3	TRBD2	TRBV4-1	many	TGCGCCAGCAGCCTACTAGGACTAGCGGCAGATACGCAGTATTTT	CASSLLGLAADTQYF
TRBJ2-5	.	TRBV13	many	TGTGCCAGCAGCCTCCCCGTCGGTCCAGGGGGGCACGAGACCCAGTACTTC	CASSLPVGPGGHETQYF